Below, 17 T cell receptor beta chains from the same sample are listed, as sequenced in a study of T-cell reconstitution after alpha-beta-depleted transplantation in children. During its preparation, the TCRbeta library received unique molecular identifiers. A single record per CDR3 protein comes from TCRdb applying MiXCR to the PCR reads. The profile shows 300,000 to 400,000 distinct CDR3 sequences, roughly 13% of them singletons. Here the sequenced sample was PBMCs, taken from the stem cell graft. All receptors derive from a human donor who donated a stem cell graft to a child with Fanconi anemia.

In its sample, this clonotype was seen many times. CDR3 region: CASSDSGGGNTEAFF. CDR3 sequence (DNA): TGTGCCAGCAGTGACTCAGGGGGGGGGAACACTGAAGCTTTCTTT. This sequence joins TRBV2 and TRBJ1-1, with TRBD1 identical over 7 bases. This CDR3 is built from 15 residues. Trimming cost V 3 bases and J 1 base; bases outside gene matches: 5. Germline V CDR1 and CDR2: SNHLY, FYNNEI.

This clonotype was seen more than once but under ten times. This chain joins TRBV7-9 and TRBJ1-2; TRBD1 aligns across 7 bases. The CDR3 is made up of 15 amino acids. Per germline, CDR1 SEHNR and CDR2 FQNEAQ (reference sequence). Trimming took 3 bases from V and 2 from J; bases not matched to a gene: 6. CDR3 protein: CASSFPQGVNYGYTF. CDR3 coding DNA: TGTGCCAGCAGCTTTCCGCAGGGGGTAAACTATGGCTACACCTTC.

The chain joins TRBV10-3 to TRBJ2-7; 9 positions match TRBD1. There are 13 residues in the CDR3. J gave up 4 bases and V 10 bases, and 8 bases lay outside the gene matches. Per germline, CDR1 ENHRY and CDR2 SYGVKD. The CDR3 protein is CATTGQGDYEQYF. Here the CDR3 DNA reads TGTGCCACCACGGGACAGGGCGATTACGAGCAGTACTTC.

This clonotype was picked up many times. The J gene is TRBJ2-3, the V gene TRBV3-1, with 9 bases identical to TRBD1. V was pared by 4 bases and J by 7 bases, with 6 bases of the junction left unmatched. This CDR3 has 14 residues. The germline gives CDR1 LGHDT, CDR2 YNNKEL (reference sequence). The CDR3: CASSPGQGPYTQYF. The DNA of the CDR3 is TGTGCCAGCAGCCCGGGACAGGGACCATATACGCAGTATTTT.

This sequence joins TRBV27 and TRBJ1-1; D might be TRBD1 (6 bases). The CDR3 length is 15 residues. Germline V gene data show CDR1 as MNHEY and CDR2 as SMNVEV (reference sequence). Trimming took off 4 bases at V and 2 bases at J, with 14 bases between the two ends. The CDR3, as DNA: TGTGCCAGCAGTTCCTCCCTGACAGGCAACACTGAAGCTTTCTTT. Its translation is CASSSSLTGNTEAFF.

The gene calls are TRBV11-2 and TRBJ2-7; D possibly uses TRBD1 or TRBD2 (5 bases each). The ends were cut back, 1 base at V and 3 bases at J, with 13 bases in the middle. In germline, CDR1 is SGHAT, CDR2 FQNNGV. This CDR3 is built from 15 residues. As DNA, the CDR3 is TGTGCCAGCAGCTTAGCGTGGGGGAACGGCTACGAGCAGTACTTC. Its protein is CASSLAWGNGYEQYF.

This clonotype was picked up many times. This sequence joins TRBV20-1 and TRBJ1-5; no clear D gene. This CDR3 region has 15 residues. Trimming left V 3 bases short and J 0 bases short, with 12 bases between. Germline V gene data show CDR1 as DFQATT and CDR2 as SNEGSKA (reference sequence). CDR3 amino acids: CSASTPNHSNQPQHF. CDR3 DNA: TGCAGTGCTAGTACACCGAACCATAGCAATCAGCCCCAGCATTTT.

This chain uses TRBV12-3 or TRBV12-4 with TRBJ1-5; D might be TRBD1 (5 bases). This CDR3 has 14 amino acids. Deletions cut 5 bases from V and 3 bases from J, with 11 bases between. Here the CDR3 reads CASSQTVPNQPQHF. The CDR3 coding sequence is TGTGCCAGCAGTCAGACAGTCCCCAATCAGCCCCAGCATTTT.

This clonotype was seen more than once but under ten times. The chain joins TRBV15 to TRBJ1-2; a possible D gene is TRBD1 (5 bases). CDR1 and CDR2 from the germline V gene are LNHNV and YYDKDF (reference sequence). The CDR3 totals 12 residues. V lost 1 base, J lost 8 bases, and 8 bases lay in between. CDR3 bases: TGTGCCACCAGCAGAGGAGGGGACGGCTACACCTTC. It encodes CATSRGGDGYTF.

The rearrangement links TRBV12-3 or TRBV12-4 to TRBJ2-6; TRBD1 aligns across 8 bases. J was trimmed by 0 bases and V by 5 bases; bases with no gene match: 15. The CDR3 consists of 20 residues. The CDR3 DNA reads TGTGCCAGCAGTGACGGGACAGGCAAATACCTTCCCTCTGGGGCCAACGTCCTGACTTTC. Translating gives CASSDGTGKYLPSGANVLTF.

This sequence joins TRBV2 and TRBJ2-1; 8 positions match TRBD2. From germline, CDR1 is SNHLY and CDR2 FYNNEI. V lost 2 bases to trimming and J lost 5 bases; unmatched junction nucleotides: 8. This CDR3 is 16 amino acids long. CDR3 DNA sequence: TGTGCCAGCAGTGAATTCGGGGGGGGGAGGGACAATGAGCAGTTCTTC. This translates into CASSEFGGGRDNEQFF.

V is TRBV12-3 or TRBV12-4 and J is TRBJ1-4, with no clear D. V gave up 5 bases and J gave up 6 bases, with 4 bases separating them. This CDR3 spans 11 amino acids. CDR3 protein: CASSIHEKLFF. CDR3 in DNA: TGTGCCAGCAGTATACATGAAAAACTGTTTTTT.

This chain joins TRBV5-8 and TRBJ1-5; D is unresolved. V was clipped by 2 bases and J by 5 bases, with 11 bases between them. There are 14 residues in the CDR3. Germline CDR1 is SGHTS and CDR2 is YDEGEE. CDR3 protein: CASSLGLSDQPQHF. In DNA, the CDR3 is TGTGCCAGCAGCTTAGGACTCTCGGATCAGCCCCAGCATTTT.

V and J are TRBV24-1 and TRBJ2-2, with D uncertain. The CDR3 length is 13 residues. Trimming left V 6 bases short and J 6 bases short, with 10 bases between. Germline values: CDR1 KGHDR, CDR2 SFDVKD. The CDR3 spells CATSPSVAGELFF. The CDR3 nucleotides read TGTGCCACCAGTCCCAGCGTTGCCGGGGAGCTGTTTTTT.

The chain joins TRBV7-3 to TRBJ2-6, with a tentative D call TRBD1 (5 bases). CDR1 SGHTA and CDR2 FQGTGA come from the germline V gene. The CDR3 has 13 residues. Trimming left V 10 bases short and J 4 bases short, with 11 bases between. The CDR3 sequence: CATQGSGANVLTF. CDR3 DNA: TGTGCCACCCAGGGCTCCGGGGCCAACGTCCTGACTTTC.

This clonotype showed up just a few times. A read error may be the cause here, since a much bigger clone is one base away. The CDR3 sequence is CASIGGNSYNEQFF. DNA of the CDR3: TGCGCCAGCATCGGGGGGAACTCCTACAATGAGCAGTTCTTC. The J gene is TRBJ2-1, the V gene TRBV10-2, with 7 bases aligning to TRBD2. The V gene's germline CDR1 is WSHSY and CDR2 SAAADI. After removal of 7 bases from V and 0 bases from J, the junction contained 3 bases not matched to a gene. CDR3 size: 14 residues.

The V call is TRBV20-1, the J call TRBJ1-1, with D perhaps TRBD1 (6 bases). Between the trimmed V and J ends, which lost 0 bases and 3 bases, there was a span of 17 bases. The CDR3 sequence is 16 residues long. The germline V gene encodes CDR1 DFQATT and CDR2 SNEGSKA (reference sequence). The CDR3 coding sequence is TGCAGTGCTAGAGATCCCGGGGGCCCTAGGGACACTGAAGCTTTCTTT. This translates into CSARDPGGPRDTEAFF.